These T cell receptor beta chains were read from a single sample in a study of blood T cell repertoires in COVID-19. Using immunoSEQ multiplex PCR, the repertoire was profiled, and TCRdb retains in-frame clones only, with some absent. This table has more than 95,000 clones, just under 80% appearing once. The material sequenced was peripheral blood. These receptors all stem from a human donor in a cohort sampled during active COVID-19. The CDR3 runs from the conserved cysteine through the conserved F or W. D genes are given only for firm matches. Part of the rows lack a size; the others show once, few, many or a class for expanded clones.

TRBV5-5	TRBD1	TRBJ1-2	-	CASSWTGDYGYTF	TGTGCCAGCAGCTGGACAGGGGATTATGGCTACACCTTC
TRBV27	-	TRBJ2-7	-	CASSFTSPPGAYEQYF	TGTGCCAGCAGTTTCACGTCACCACCGGGGGCCTACGAGCAGTACTTC
TRBV24-1	-	TRBJ2-3	-	CATSDRDRDTQYF	TGTGCCACCAGTGATCGAGATCGAGATACGCAGTATTTT
TRBV7-2	-	TRBJ1-4	-	CASSLGDTEKLFF	TGTGCCAGCAGCTTAGGAGACACCGAGAAACTGTTTTTT
TRBV5-1	-	TRBJ2-3	-	CASSLGFQWSTDTQYF	TGCGCCAGCAGCTTGGGTTTTCAGTGGAGCACAGATACGCAGTATTTT
TRBV7-2	TRBD1	TRBJ1-2	-	CASSLKDPAMTGANYGYTF	TGTGCCAGCAGCTTAAAAGACCCCGCAATGACAGGGGCTAACTATGGCTACACCTTC
TRBV29-1	-	TRBJ2-1	-	CSVEAQYNEQFF	TGCAGCGTTGAGGCACAATACAATGAGCAGTTCTTC
TRBV6-2/TRBV6-3	TRBD1	TRBJ2-6	few	CASSYPGQGLSGANVLTF	TGTGCCAGCAGTTACCCGGGACAGGGACTTTCCGGGGCCAACGTCCTGACTTTC
TRBV4-3	-	TRBJ2-7	-	CASSQDPGWEQYF	TGCGCCAGCAGCCAAGATCCAGGGTGGGAGCAGTACTTC
TRBV28	TRBD1	TRBJ1-2	-	CASSSGTAGGYTF	TGTGCCAGCAGTTCTGGGACAGCGGGTGGCTACACCTTC
TRBV5-1	-	TRBJ1-1	-	CASSLAGGVEAFF	TGCGCCAGCAGCTTGGCGGGTGGCGTAGAAGCTTTCTTT
TRBV10-3	-	TRBJ2-1	-	CAISGGRGNEQFF	TGTGCCATCAGTGGGGGAAGGGGCAATGAGCAGTTCTTC
TRBV7-2	TRBD1	TRBJ2-5	once	CASSLRGRGREQETQYF	TGTGCCAGCAGCTTAAGGGGAAGGGGGCGAGAACAAGAGACCCAGTACTTC
TRBV5-5	-	TRBJ1-2	-	CASSVDSSYYGYTF	TGTGCCAGCAGCGTTGACAGTAGCTACTATGGCTACACCTTC
TRBV30	TRBD1	TRBJ1-2	-	CAWSHRGQLDYGYTF	TGTGCCTGGAGCCACAGGGGGCAGTTGGACTATGGCTACACCTTC
TRBV3-1/TRBV3-2	TRBD2	TRBJ2-5	-	CASSQIMASGGAGETQYF	TGTGCCAGCAGCCAAATAATGGCTAGCGGGGGGGCTGGGGAGACCCAGTACTTC
TRBV2	TRBD2	TRBJ2-7	-	CASSVRSGRTSNEQYF	TGTGCCAGCAGTGTAAGGAGCGGGAGGACGTCTAACGAGCAGTACTTC
TRBV28	-	TRBJ1-3	-	CASSRGDQTGNTIYF	TGTGCCAGCAGCCGAGGAGACCAGACTGGAAACACCATATATTTT
TRBV5-6	-	TRBJ1-4	-	CASSLDLAGEKLFF	TGTGCCAGCAGCCTGGACCTCGCGGGGGAAAAACTGTTTTTT
TRBV28	TRBD1	TRBJ2-5	-	CASSWDRDRGQETQYF	TGTGCCAGCAGCTGGGACCGGGACAGGGGGCAAGAGACCCAGTACTTC
TRBV5-5	TRBD1	TRBJ1-4	-	CASSPGQGAVEKLFF	TGTGCCAGCAGCCCCGGACAGGGGGCGGTTGAAAAACTGTTTTTT
TRBV28	TRBD1	TRBJ1-1	few	CASSWGQVNTEAFF	TGTGCCAGCAGTTGGGGACAGGTAAACACTGAAGCTTTCTTT
TRBV5-6	-	TRBJ2-1	-	CASSLLGGSDHNEQFF	TGTGCCAGCAGCTTGCTTGGAGGGAGTGACCACAATGAGCAGTTCTTC
TRBV6-5	-	TRBJ2-7	-	CASRRRGGAYEQYF	TGTGCCAGCAGAAGAAGGGGAGGAGCCTACGAGCAGTACTTC
TRBV5-6	-	TRBJ1-5	-	CASSLSNQPQHF	TGTGCCAGCAGCTTGTCAAATCAGCCCCAGCATTTT
TRBV5-1	TRBD1	TRBJ2-2	-	CASSLLGTGGFTGELFF	TGCGCCAGCAGCTTGCTTGGGACAGGGGGATTCACCGGGGAGCTGTTTTTT
TRBV9	-	TRBJ1-3	-	CASSVTDQHSGNTIYF	TGTGCCAGCAGCGTAACAGACCAACACTCTGGAAACACCATATATTTT
TRBV4-2	TRBD1	TRBJ1-1	-	CASSHPRQGITEAFF	TGTGCCAGCAGCCATCCCAGACAGGGGATAACTGAAGCTTTCTTT
TRBV28	-	TRBJ1-2	-	CAISTANYGYTF	TGTGCCATCTCGACAGCCAACTATGGCTACACCTTC
TRBV5-1	-	TRBJ2-2	-	CASRRMQGTTGELFF	TGCGCCAGCAGGAGGATGCAGGGAACCACCGGGGAGCTGTTTTTT
TRBV18	TRBD2	TRBJ2-1	-	CASSPQGSGGAGEQFF	TGTGCCAGCTCACCCCAAGGTAGCGGGGGGGCCGGTGAGCAGTTCTTC
TRBV6-5	TRBD1	TRBJ1-4	-	CASSYIGQGGEKLFF	TGTGCCAGCAGCTACATTGGACAGGGAGGAGAAAAACTGTTTTTT
TRBV19	TRBD1	TRBJ1-5	few	CASTTTGAGSNQPQHF	TGTGCCAGTACCACGACAGGGGCCGGGAGCAATCAGCCCCAGCATTTT
TRBV2	TRBD1	TRBJ1-6	-	CASARDRGLSPLHF	TGTGCCAGCGCCCGGGACAGGGGGCTTTCACCCCTCCACTTT
TRBV7-8	TRBD1	TRBJ2-1	-	CASSPDRGPNNEQFF	TGTGCCAGCAGTCCGGACAGGGGGCCCAACAATGAGCAGTTCTTC
TRBV25-1	-	TRBJ1-2	-	CASQDPGNYGYTF	TGTGCCAGTCAAGATCCAGGGAACTATGGCTACACCTTC
TRBV6-2/TRBV6-3	TRBD2	TRBJ2-1	-	CASSPSGLKSYNEQFF	TGTGCCAGCAGCCCTAGCGGACTAAAGTCCTACAATGAGCAGTTCTTC
TRBV6-5	TRBD1	TRBJ1-6	-	CASSRGQGNTPLHF	TGTGCCAGCAGCCGGGGACAGGGAAATACACCCCTCCACTTT
TRBV6-2/TRBV6-3	TRBD2	TRBJ2-7	-	CASSYAGGPGEQYF	TGTGCCAGCAGTTATGCGGGAGGGCCGGGGGAGCAGTACTTC
TRBV6-2/TRBV6-3	TRBD1	TRBJ2-1	-	CASSPRTGWSYNEQFF	TGTGCCAGCAGCCCACGGACAGGGTGGTCCTACAATGAGCAGTTCTTC
TRBV3-1/TRBV3-2	-	TRBJ1-1	once	CASSQDLSAGAAFF	TGTGCCAGCAGCCAAGATCTATCGGCAGGGGCAGCTTTCTTT
TRBV7-9	TRBD1	TRBJ2-7	-	CASSPGWDSSYEQYF	TGTGCCAGCAGCCCAGGGTGGGACAGCTCCTACGAGCAGTACTTC
TRBV11-3	-	TRBJ2-1	-	CASRGGDDEQFF	TGTGCCAGCAGAGGGGGGGATGATGAGCAGTTCTTC
TRBV27	TRBD1	TRBJ2-7	-	CASSFTQGDYEQYF	TGTGCCAGCAGTTTTACACAGGGGGACTACGAGCAGTACTTC
TRBV7-2	-	TRBJ2-5	-	CASSLEQQETQYF	TGTGCCAGCAGCTTAGAACAGCAAGAGACCCAGTACTTC
TRBV29-1	-	TRBJ2-1	once	CSARGRVAGEQFF	TGCAGCGCACGGGGGCGGGTAGCGGGTGAGCAGTTCTTC
TRBV10-3	TRBD2	TRBJ2-3	-	CAIRPGTSGINLSTDTQYF	TGTGCCATCAGACCCGGGACTAGCGGGATAAATCTTAGCACAGATACGCAGTATTTT
TRBV4-1	TRBD1	TRBJ1-5	-	CASSQEYTGDQPQHF	TGCGCCAGCAGCCAAGAATATACAGGGGATCAGCCCCAGCATTTT
TRBV7-3	-	TRBJ1-1	-	CASSLRSRDTEAFF	TGTGCCAGCAGCTTAAGGAGTCGGGACACTGAAGCTTTCTTT
TRBV28	TRBD1	TRBJ1-6	-	CASSGDRRDVSYNSPLHF	TGTGCCAGCAGCGGGGACAGGCGAGACGTATCCTATAATTCACCCCTCCACTTT
TRBV28	-	TRBJ2-2	once	CASRTHLINTGELFF	TGTGCCAGCAGGACACATCTAATTAACACCGGGGAGCTGTTTTTT
TRBV7-8	-	TRBJ1-5	-	CASSLAVGGQPQHF	TGTGCCAGCAGCTTAGCGGTAGGCGGCCAGCCCCAGCATTTT
TRBV5-1	TRBD1	TRBJ2-3	once	CASSFGTGGTDTQYF	TGCGCCAGCAGCTTTGGGACAGGGGGCACAGATACGCAGTATTTT